In its sample, the clone carrying this TCR beta chain was seen many times. Its antigen is unidentified. These data come from a study of T-cell reconstitution after alpha-beta-depleted transplantation in children. Study findings and constraints: It was newly produced T cells that mostly accounted for T-cell counts and diversity one year after transplant. Where alpha-beta T cells came from about two months after transplant was reportedly several hundred expanded graft clones.

A TCRbeta library incorporating unique molecular identifiers was prepared. MiXCR, applied by TCRdb to the PCR reads, yields one record per CDR3 protein. The sample gives about 420,000 distinct CDR3 sequences, around 15% of which show up once; 29% is in the top ten. This CDR3 contains 18 residues. CDR1 is LGHDT and CDR2 is YNNKEL in the germline V gene (reference sequence). V lost 4 bases and J 4 bases, leaving 22 bases between the germline ends. This TCR came from a boy under three years old who had a stem cell transplant for Wiskott-Aldrich syndrome, so the T cells may come from the graft donor. This chain connects TRBV3-1 to TRBJ2-2; D unresolved. The sequenced sample was PBMCs, mostly from graft donor cells, obtained 360 days after TCRalphabeta/CD19-depleted stem cell transplant. This CDR3 reads CASSLKSVMWGSTGELFF. The CDR3 DNA reads as TGTGCCAGCAGCCTAAAGTCGGTCATGTGGGGATCCACCGGGGAGCTGTTTTTT.